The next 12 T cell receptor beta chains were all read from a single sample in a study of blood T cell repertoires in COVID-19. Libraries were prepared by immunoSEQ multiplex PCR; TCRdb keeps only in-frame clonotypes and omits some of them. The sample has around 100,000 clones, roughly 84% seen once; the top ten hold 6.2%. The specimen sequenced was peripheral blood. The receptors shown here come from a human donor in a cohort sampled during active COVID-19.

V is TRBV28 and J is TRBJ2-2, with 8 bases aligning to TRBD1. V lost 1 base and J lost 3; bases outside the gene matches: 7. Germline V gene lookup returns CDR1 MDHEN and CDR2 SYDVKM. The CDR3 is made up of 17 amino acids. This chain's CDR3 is CASSLFEQGADTGELFF. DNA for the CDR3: TGTGCCAGCAGTTTATTTGAGCAGGGGGCGGACACCGGGGAGCTGTTTTTT.

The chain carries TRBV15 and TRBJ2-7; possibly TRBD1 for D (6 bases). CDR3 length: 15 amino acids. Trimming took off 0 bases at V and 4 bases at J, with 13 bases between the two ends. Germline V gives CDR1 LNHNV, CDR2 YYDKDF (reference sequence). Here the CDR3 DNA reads TGTGCCACCAGCAGAGATGGTGGACAGACTTACGAGCAGTACTTC. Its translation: CATSRDGGQTYEQYF.

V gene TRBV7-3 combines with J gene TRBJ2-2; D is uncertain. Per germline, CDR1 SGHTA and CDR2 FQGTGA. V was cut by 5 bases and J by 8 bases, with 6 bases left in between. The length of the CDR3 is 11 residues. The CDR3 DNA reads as TGTGCCAGCAGCAATCAGGGGGAGCTGTTTTTT. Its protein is CASSNQGELFF.

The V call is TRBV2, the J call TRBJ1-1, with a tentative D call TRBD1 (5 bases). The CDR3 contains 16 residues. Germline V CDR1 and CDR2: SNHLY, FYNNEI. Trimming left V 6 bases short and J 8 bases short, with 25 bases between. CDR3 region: CASRKGPSGLDPEAFF. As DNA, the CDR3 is TGTGCCAGCAGGAAGGGGCCTTCCGGCCTAGATCCAGAAGCTTTCTTT.

The CDR3: CASSSRQGLNQPQHF. DNA of the CDR3: TGTGCCAGCAGTTCTCGACAGGGACTCAATCAGCCCCAGCATTTT. This rearrangement joins TRBV28 to TRBJ1-5; 7 bases align to TRBD1. Germline V gene lookup returns CDR1 MDHEN and CDR2 SYDVKM. CDR3 size: 15 residues. The trim removed 4 bases at V and 3 bases at J, leaving 6 bases unmatched.

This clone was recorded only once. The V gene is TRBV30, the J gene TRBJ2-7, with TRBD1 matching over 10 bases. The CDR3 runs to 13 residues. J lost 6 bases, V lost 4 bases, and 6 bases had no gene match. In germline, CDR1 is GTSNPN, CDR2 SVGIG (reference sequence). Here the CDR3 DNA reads TGTGCCTGGACCGGGACAGGGGCCCGCGAGCAGTACTTC. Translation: CAWTGTGAREQYF.

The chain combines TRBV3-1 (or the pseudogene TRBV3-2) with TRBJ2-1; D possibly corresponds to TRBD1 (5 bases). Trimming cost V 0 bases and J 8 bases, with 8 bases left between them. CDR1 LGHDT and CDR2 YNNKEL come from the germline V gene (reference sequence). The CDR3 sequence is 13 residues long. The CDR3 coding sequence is TGTGCCAGCAGCCAAGATTGGGGCGATGAGCAGTTCTTC. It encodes CASSQDWGDEQFF.

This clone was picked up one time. The DNA of the CDR3 is TGTGCCATCAGTGAGTCACGCCTAGCGGGGACTCAAGAGACCCAGTACTTC. Its protein is CAISESRLAGTQETQYF. The V and J genes are TRBV10-3 and TRBJ2-5; 9 positions agree with TRBD2. CDR1 and CDR2 (germline): ENHRY, SYGVKD. Germline trimming cut 0 bases from V and 2 bases from J; bases unmatched to any gene: 7. This CDR3 is built from 17 residues.

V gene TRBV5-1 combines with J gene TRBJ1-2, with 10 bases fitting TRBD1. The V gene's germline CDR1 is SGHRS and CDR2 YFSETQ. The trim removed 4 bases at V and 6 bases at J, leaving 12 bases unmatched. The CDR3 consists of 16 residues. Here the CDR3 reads CASSISGTGETDGYTF. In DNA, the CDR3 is TGCGCCAGCAGCATCTCGGGGACAGGGGAAACAGATGGCTACACCTTC.

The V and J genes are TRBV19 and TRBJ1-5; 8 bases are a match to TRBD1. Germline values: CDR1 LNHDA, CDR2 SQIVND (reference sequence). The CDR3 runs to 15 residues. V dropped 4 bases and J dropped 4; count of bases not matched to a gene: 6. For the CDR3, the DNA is TGTGCCAGTAGTACAAGACAGGGGCTAAATCAGCCCCAGCATTTT. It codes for CASSTRQGLNQPQHF.

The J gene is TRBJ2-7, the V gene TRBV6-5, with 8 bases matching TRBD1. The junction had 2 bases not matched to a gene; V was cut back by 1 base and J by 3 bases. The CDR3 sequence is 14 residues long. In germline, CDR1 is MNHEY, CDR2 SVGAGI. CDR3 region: CASSYYRGSYEQYF. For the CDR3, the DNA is TGTGCCAGCAGTTACTACAGGGGGAGCTACGAGCAGTACTTC.

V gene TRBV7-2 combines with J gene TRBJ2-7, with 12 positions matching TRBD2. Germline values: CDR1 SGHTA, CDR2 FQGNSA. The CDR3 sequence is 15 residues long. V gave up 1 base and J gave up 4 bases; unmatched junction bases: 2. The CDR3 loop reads CASSLGTSGDYEQYF. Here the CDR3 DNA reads TGTGCCAGCAGCTTAGGGACTAGCGGGGATTACGAGCAGTACTTC.